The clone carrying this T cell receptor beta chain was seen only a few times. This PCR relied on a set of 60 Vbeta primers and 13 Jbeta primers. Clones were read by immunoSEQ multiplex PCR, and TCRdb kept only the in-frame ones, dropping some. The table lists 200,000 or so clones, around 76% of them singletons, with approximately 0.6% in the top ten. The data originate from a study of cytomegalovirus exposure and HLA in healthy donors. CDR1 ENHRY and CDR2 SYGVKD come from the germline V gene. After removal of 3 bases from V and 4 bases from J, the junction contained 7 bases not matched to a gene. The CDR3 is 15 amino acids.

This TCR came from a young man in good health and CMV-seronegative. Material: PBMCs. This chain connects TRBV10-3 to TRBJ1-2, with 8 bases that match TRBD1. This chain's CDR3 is CAISEGQGLTYGYTF. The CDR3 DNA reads TGTGCCATCAGTGAAGGACAGGGATTGACCTATGGCTACACCTTC.